The 12 T cell receptor beta chains reported below all come from one sample, sequenced in a study of CD8+ T cells in alopecia areata. Documented treatment: oral pan-JAK inhibitor, 5-10 mg twice daily. RNA was extracted and reverse transcribed into cDNA as the sequencing template. Libraries were prepared by immunoSEQ multiplex PCR; TCRdb keeps only in-frame clonotypes and omits some of them. The sample consists of 200,000 to 250,000 clones, around 65% of them appearing once. Sequencing used CD4+ T cells sorted from blood, obtained at week 44, from a patient treated with tofacitinib. Receptors originate from a human donor with alopecia areata.

The chain carries TRBV29-1 and TRBJ2-7, with 7 bases matching TRBD1. Germline V gene sequence: CDR1 SQVTM, CDR2 ANQGSEA. The trim removed 6 bases at V and 0 bases at J, leaving 11 bases unmatched. The CDR3 has 15 amino acids. CDR3 bases: TGCAGCGTCAGGCGAGGGGGCGACCGCTCCTACGAGCAGTACTTC. This gives the protein CSVRRGGDRSYEQYF.

The J gene is TRBJ1-6, the V gene TRBV7-9, with D hard to call. The CDR3 is made up of 13 amino acids. The germline V gene has CDR1 SEHNR and CDR2 FQNEAQ (reference sequence). Trimming took off 1 base at V and 6 bases at J, with 4 bases between the two ends. CDR3 sequence: CASSLGLNSPLHF. The CDR3 region has the DNA TGTGCCAGCAGCTTAGGTCTTAATTCACCCCTCCACTTT. The variable domain in full, with the rest retrieved from reference TRBV7-9 and TRBJ1-6, is DTGVSQNPRHKITKRGQNVTFRCDPISEHNRLYWYRQTLGQGPEFLTYFQNEAQLEKSRLLSDRFSAERPKGSFSTLEIQRTEQGDSAMYLCASSLGLNSPLHFGNGTRLTVT.

The chain joins TRBV5-1 to TRBJ2-2; D is possibly TRBD1 (5 bases). The CDR3 contains 14 residues. CDR1 and CDR2 from the germline V gene are SGHRS and YFSETQ. The ends were cut back, 2 bases at V and 5 bases at J, with 10 bases in the middle. The CDR3 is CASSLEPGTGELFF. CDR3 DNA sequence: TGCGCCAGCAGCTTAGAACCAGGGACCGGGGAGCTGTTTTTT.

This chain links TRBV15 with TRBJ2-1; D unresolved. The CDR3 runs 13 residues. V lost 0 bases to trimming and J lost 6 bases, with 6 bases between them. The germline CDR1 and CDR2 sequences are LNHNV and YYDKDF (reference sequence). CDR3 DNA sequence: TGTGCCACCAGCAGAGATACCGGCAATGAGCAGTTCTTC. It specifies CATSRDTGNEQFF.

This clone has a handful of counts. The chain is built from TRBV29-1 and TRBJ2-1; D may be TRBD1 (6 bases). The CDR3 has 13 residues. Germline V gene lookup returns CDR1 SQVTM and CDR2 ANQGSEA. Trimming took off 2 bases at V and 6 bases at J, with 11 bases between the two ends. CDR3 DNA: TGCAGCGTTGAAAACAGGGTGCGCAATGAGCAGTTCTTC. Its protein is CSVENRVRNEQFF.

The chain has TRBV11-2 and TRBJ1-2, with TRBD1 as a possible D gene (6 bases). Germline values: CDR1 SGHAT, CDR2 FQNNGV. Trimming removed 2 bases at V and 6 bases at J, with 13 bases between. The CDR3 consists of 14 residues. CDR3 protein: CASSLRTANDGYTF. The CDR3 nucleotides are TGTGCCAGCAGCTTAAGGACAGCCAACGATGGCTACACCTTC.

V usage is TRBV5-4 and J usage is TRBJ2-3; 9 nucleotides align to TRBD2. The germline gives CDR1 SGHNT, CDR2 YYREEE (reference sequence). With V trimmed by 5 bases and J by 0 bases, 7 bases remained unmatched. This CDR3 spans 16 amino acids. The CDR3 nucleotides read TGTGCCAGCAGTCGGGGACTAGCCTCTAGCACAGATACGCAGTATTTT. Residues: CASSRGLASSTDTQYF.

The rearrangement joins TRBV6-6 to TRBJ2-6; D might be TRBD1 (5 bases). CDR1 MNHNY and CDR2 SVGAGI come from the germline V gene (reference sequence). The CDR3 contains 15 residues. Trimming cost V 6 bases and J 2 bases, with 11 bases left between them. Written as DNA, the CDR3 is TGTGCCAGCAGCCAACAGGCAACTGGGGCCAACGTCCTGACTTTC. It encodes CASSQQATGANVLTF.

The chain combines TRBV2 with TRBJ2-7; a weak D match, TRBD2 (5 bases). Germline V gives CDR1 SNHLY, CDR2 FYNNEI. Deletions cut 6 bases from V and 1 base from J, with 7 bases between. The CDR3 runs 12 residues. The CDR3 DNA sequence: TGTGCCAGCAGGGGAGAATCCTACGAGCAGTACTTC. Protein sequence: CASRGESYEQYF.

V usage is TRBV5-1 and J usage is TRBJ1-5; 7 bases align to TRBD1. Looked up from germline, CDR1 is SGHRS and CDR2 is YFSETQ. This CDR3 contains 15 residues. The ends lost 4 bases at V and 2 bases at J; junction bases unmatched: 6. CDR3 in amino acids: CASSNDRVGNQPQHF. The CDR3 nucleotides read TGCGCCAGCAGCAACGACAGGGTGGGCAATCAGCCCCAGCATTTT.

This sequence joins TRBV18 and TRBJ2-6, with D unresolved. This CDR3 is built from 14 residues. Germline loops: CDR1 KGHSH, CDR2 LQKENI. Trimming cost V 3 bases and J 0 bases, with 3 bases left between them. The CDR3 nucleotides read TGTGCCAGCTCACCTACCTCTGGGGCCAACGTCCTGACTTTC. Its translation is CASSPTSGANVLTF.

The rearrangement joins TRBV19 to TRBJ2-2; 9 nucleotides align to TRBD1. Germline V gene data show CDR1 as LNHDA and CDR2 as SQIVND (reference sequence). CDR3 length: 15 amino acids. V trimming: 7 bases; J trimming: 6 bases; junction bases outside the gene matches: 9. For the CDR3, the DNA is TGTGCCAGTAACAAGGACAGGGGAGTAGCCGGGGAGCTGTTTTTT. Its protein product is CASNKDRGVAGELFF.